This entry is about one T cell receptor (beta chain). Its target is not known. The record originates from a study of post-analysis software for immune sequencing data. Germline assignment: CDR1 ENHRY and CDR2 SYGVKD. CDR3 length: 12 amino acids. V was pared by 5 bases and J by 2 bases, with 6 bases between. TCR beta cDNA libraries had unique molecular identifiers. The source material, roughly 0.85 to 10 million T cells, gave rise to roughly 500,000 cDNA molecules. TCRdb itself ran the PCR reads through MiXCR, one entry per CDR3 protein. The sample yields some 890,000 distinct CDR3 sequences, approximately 53% seen once. Findings and caveats of the study: In multiple sclerosis, normalized Chao1 diversity was significantly below that of controls. Patients carried five TRBV segments more frequently than controls did, and TRBV5-6, TRBV5-1 and TRBV20-1 were among them.

This chain uses TRBV10-3 with TRBJ2-5; no clear D. The sequenced sample consisted of blood. The sequence was collected from a girl aged 5-17 years with multiple sclerosis. CDR3 nucleotides: TGTGCCATCAGTCGACCGCAAGAGACCCAGTACTTC. As protein: CAISRPQETQYF.